The source of this T cell receptor (beta chain) is a study of CD8 T cells in ankylosing spondylitis. Study conclusions and caveats: Reactive arthritis synovial fluid and blood were previously reported to contain some motif variants. In ankylosing spondylitis blood, a motif of roughly eight highly homologous TCR beta variants appeared characteristic. Disease-linked clones, CD8+, were relatively rare in peripheral blood. From matched ankylosing spondylitis synovial fluid, disease-linked clones were reportedly recovered at significantly enriched levels.

TCRdb reprocessed the 5' RACE reads via MiXCR and lists one record per CDR3 protein. The repertoire consists of about 260,000 distinct CDR3 sequences, with roughly a quarter occurring once and the leading ten covering 0.5% to 0.75%. The table lists this clonotype with many counts. Its matching antigen is unknown. The V gene end was trimmed by 5 bases and the J gene end by 8 bases; junction bases not matched to a gene: 8. The length of the CDR3 is 15 residues. Per germline, CDR1 DFQATT and CDR2 SNEGSKA (reference sequence). The chain is built from TRBV20-1 and TRBJ1-6, with 11 bases matching TRBD1. The clonotype was recovered from a male donor with ankylosing spondylitis or in good health (not recorded which). The sequenced material came from blood, either unsorted or a sorted T cell fraction (not recorded which). The CDR3 nucleotides are TGCAGTGCTCTAGCCCCGGGACAGGGGGATTCACCCCTCCACTTT. Its protein product is CSALAPGQGDSPLHF.